One sample yielded the 29 T cell receptor beta chains listed below, sequenced in a study of Ad26.COV2.S vaccination and SARS-CoV-2 variants. Only in-frame clones appear in the TCRdb table, and some are missing; sequencing was by immunoSEQ multiplex PCR. Of 350,000 to 450,000 clones in the sample, 83% were seen once. The treatment denotes: some 20 received Ad26.COV2.S at low or high dose, single or two shots; five or six received placebo; per-sample allocation not given. Sampling happened 63 days after the first vaccine or placebo injection. The source material was peripheral blood, sampled in a trial of Ad26.COV2.S vaccine versus placebo. Receptors originate from a person between 18 and 65 years old who received the Ad26.COV2.S COVID-19 vaccine or a placebo.

The rearrangement joins TRBV27 to TRBJ2-7; D ambiguous. The CDR3 covers 16 residues. Between the trimmed V and J ends, which lost 6 bases and 2 bases, there was a span of 20 bases. Germline CDR1 and CDR2: MNHEY and SMNVEV (reference sequence). CDR3 nucleotides: TGTGCCAGCAGCTCACTTTCGGCGGTCAGAACCTACGAGCAGTACTTC. As protein: CASSSLSAVRTYEQYF.

V and J are TRBV4-3 and TRBJ1-4, with D perhaps matching TRBD1 (6 bases). Germline values: CDR1 LGHNA, CDR2 YSLEER. CDR3 length: 17 residues. V dropped 2 bases and J dropped 5 bases, with 18 bases sitting between them. Here the CDR3 reads CASSQRGAQMRNEKLFF. The CDR3 DNA follows: TGCGCCAGCAGCCAAAGGGGGGCCCAAATGAGGAATGAAAAACTGTTTTTT.

The chain has TRBV20-1 and TRBJ1-2, with a weak D call TRBD1 (6 bases). V lost 5 bases and J 8 bases, leaving 12 bases between the germline ends. Looked up from germline, CDR1 is DFQATT and CDR2 is SNEGSKA (reference sequence). There are 11 residues in the CDR3. The DNA of the CDR3 is TGCAGTGCTGAGGGGGTATACGGCTACACCTTC. This translates into CSAEGVYGYTF.

This clone was observed once. V gene TRBV7-3 combines with J gene TRBJ2-2; D may be TRBD1 (6 bases). The CDR3 sequence is 15 residues long. Trimming removed 1 base from V and 0 bases from J, with 6 bases in between. Germline lookup yields CDR1 SGHTA and CDR2 FQGTGA. CDR3 sequence reads: CASSLNRANTGELFF. CDR3 nucleotide sequence: TGTGCCAGCAGCTTAAACAGGGCGAACACCGGGGAGCTGTTTTTT.

This clone is a singleton in its sample. The chain is built from TRBV15 and TRBJ1-1; 7 positions match TRBD1. V lost 2 bases, J lost 5 bases, and 2 bases stayed unmatched. Germline loops: CDR1 LNHNV, CDR2 YYDKDF (reference sequence). This CDR3 is 13 amino acids long. Here the CDR3 reads CATSRQQGTEAFF. CDR3 DNA sequence: TGTGCCACCAGCAGACAACAGGGGACTGAAGCTTTCTTT.

The chain employs TRBV19 and TRBJ2-1; possibly TRBD2 for D (6 bases). Germline V gene data show CDR1 as LNHDA and CDR2 as SQIVND (reference sequence). The CDR3 covers 16 residues. The V gene lost 1 base and the J gene lost 8 bases, with 18 bases spanning the gap. The CDR3 loop reads CASSIGAGRYTDEQFF. The CDR3 DNA is TGTGCCAGTAGTATAGGGGCGGGAAGGTATACCGATGAGCAGTTCTTC.

The chain carries TRBV7-2 and TRBJ1-1; no clear D gene. Trimming stripped 7 bases from V and 2 bases from J, with 14 bases between. The CDR3 is 14 residues long. Germline values: CDR1 SGHTA, CDR2 FQGNSA. The CDR3 is CASTAPQPNTEAFF. The CDR3 coding sequence is TGTGCCAGCACCGCCCCGCAGCCTAACACTGAAGCTTTCTTT.

The chain couples TRBV6-2 or TRBV6-3 to TRBJ2-1, with D perhaps TRBD1 (5 bases). The V end was cut by 1 base, the J end by 9 bases, with 19 bases between. Germline V gene lookup returns CDR1 MNHEY and CDR2 SVGEGT. The CDR3 loop spans 16 amino acids. The CDR3 DNA follows: TGTGCCAGCAGTTACTTTGCGCGGCAGGGAATCGGTGAGCAGTTCTTC. Protein sequence: CASSYFARQGIGEQFF.

This clone was picked up a small number of times. J is TRBJ1-4 and V is TRBV15; D remains unclear. The CDR3 covers 15 residues. Trimming took 0 bases from V and 6 from J, leaving 11 bases between them. Germline CDR1 LNHNV, CDR2 YYDKDF (reference sequence). CDR3 in DNA: TGTGCCACCAGCAGAGATCGCGGGTCGGATGAAAAACTGTTTTTT. As protein: CATSRDRGSDEKLFF.

The rearrangement uses TRBV28 and TRBJ1-5; TRBD1 is a possible D gene (6 bases). Trimming pared 5 bases from V and 0 bases from J, leaving 11 bases between. The CDR3 has 15 residues. Germline CDR1 MDHEN, CDR2 SYDVKM. The CDR3 sequence is CASSPRGDSNQPQHF. DNA for the CDR3: TGTGCCAGCAGTCCAAGGGGGGATAGCAATCAGCCCCAGCATTTT.

The genes are TRBV7-3 and TRBJ2-7, with 8 positions matching TRBD2. Germline lookup yields CDR1 SGHTA and CDR2 FQGTGA. The CDR3 is made up of 15 amino acids. Germline trimming cut 5 bases from V and 5 bases from J; bases unmatched to any gene: 11. For the CDR3, the DNA is TGTGCCAGCAGCAACGGGGTAGCGGGGTTCCACGAGCAGTACTTC. Translated, it gives CASSNGVAGFHEQYF.

The CDR3, as DNA: TGTGCCACCAGTGGTCAGACAACCGGGGAGCTGTTTTTT. Its protein product is CATSGQTTGELFF. The chain couples TRBV24-1 to TRBJ2-2; D is uncertain. CDR3 length: 13 residues. Germline CDR1 is KGHDR and CDR2 is SFDVKD. V was shortened by 5 bases and J by 5 bases, with 8 bases between the two germline ends.

With regard to this clone: This CDR3 is also generated by other DNA sequences in the sample. The chain carries TRBV7-3 and TRBJ1-1, with no clear D. Trimming removed 0 bases at V and 2 bases at J, with 4 bases between. This CDR3 contains 13 residues. Germline CDR1 and CDR2: SGHTA and FQGTGA. CDR3 coding DNA: TGTGCCAGCAGCTTAACAGTAAACACTGAAGCTTTCTTT. This codes for CASSLTVNTEAFF.

The chain employs TRBV19 and TRBJ1-1; weak D call: TRBD1 (6 bases). The CDR3 covers 13 residues. CDR1 is LNHDA and CDR2 is SQIVND in the germline V gene (reference sequence). V lost 2 bases and J 10 bases, leaving 14 bases between the germline ends. CDR3 loop: CASSIKRGTAAFF. The CDR3 bases are TGTGCCAGTAGTATAAAAAGGGGGACGGCAGCTTTCTTT.

The chain joins TRBV5-1 to TRBJ1-4; a possible D gene is TRBD1 (6 bases). Germline-derived CDR1 and CDR2 are SGHRS and YFSETQ. CDR3 length: 15 residues. Trimming cost V 0 bases and J 6 bases, with 12 bases left between them. DNA of the CDR3: TGCGCCAGCAGCTTGGAGGGGGATCAGGATGAAAAACTGTTTTTT. Its translation is CASSLEGDQDEKLFF.

This clone was seen only once. The chain combines TRBV6-5 with TRBJ2-7; perhaps TRBD1 as D (5 bases). This CDR3 has 13 residues. Germline CDR1 and CDR2: MNHEY and SVGAGI. The V end was cut by 7 bases, the J end by 3 bases, with 13 bases between. CDR3 DNA sequence: TGTGCCAGCAACCTCCAGGGCAGCTACGAGCAGTACTTC. Protein: CASNLQGSYEQYF.

This rearrangement joins TRBV7-2 to TRBJ1-2; D is ambiguous. The CDR3 is 17 amino acids. CDR1 and CDR2 (germline): SGHTA, FQGNSA. V was trimmed by 4 bases and J by 8 bases, leaving 26 bases between them. CDR3 coding DNA: TGTGCCAGCAGCTCCCCTTACGCGGGGATAGGATCTGTGGGCTACACCTTC. Translated, it gives CASSSPYAGIGSVGYTF. The full variable domain, completed using reference TRBV7-2 and TRBJ1-2, is GAGVSQSPSNKVTEKGKDVELRCDPISGHTALYWYRQSLGQGLEFLIYFQGNSAPDKSGLPSDRFSAERTGGSVSTLTIQRTQQEDSAVYLCASSSPYAGIGSVGYTFGSGTRLTVV.

This sequence joins TRBV4-2 and TRBJ1-4, with D uncertain. The germline V gene has CDR1 LGHNA and CDR2 YNFKEQ. V lost 0 bases to trimming and J lost 4 bases, with 9 bases between them. This CDR3 contains 15 residues. The CDR3 is CASSQDTVDNEKLFF. The DNA for the CDR3 is TGTGCCAGCAGCCAAGATACGGTTGATAATGAAAAACTGTTTTTT.

As DNA, the CDR3 is TGTGCCAGCAGCCTAAATGAAAAACTGTTTTTT. Translated, it gives CASSLNEKLFF. The gene calls are TRBV7-9 and TRBJ1-4; D is ambiguous. The V end lost 5 bases, the J end lost 5 bases, and 3 bases lay between the germline ends. The germline gives CDR1 SEHNR, CDR2 FQNEAQ (reference sequence). The CDR3 loop spans 11 amino acids.

This clone has more than one count but fewer than ten. The chain links TRBV5-4 to TRBJ1-2, with 8 bases that match TRBD1. Germline lookup yields CDR1 SGHNT and CDR2 YYREEE (reference sequence). This CDR3 is built from 13 residues. Germline trimming cut 5 bases from V and 3 bases from J; bases unmatched to any gene: 3. CDR3 sequence (DNA): TGTGCCAGCAGGGACAGGGACCACTATGGCTACACCTTC. Amino acid sequence: CASRDRDHYGYTF.

The chain has TRBV19 and TRBJ2-7; 11 bases are a match to TRBD2. This CDR3 has 15 amino acids. The ends lost 6 bases at V and 5 bases at J; junction bases unmatched: 9. Germline CDR1 is LNHDA and CDR2 is SQIVND (reference sequence). This CDR3 is CASSPGLAEGDEQYF. DNA of the CDR3: TGTGCCAGTAGCCCGGGACTAGCGGAGGGAGACGAGCAGTACTTC.

This clone was seen only a few times. The J gene is TRBJ2-7, the V gene TRBV7-9; 8 bases are shared with TRBD1. V lost 4 bases, J lost 3 bases, and 8 bases stayed unmatched. From germline, CDR1 is SEHNR and CDR2 FQNEAQ (reference sequence). CDR3 size: 15 residues. The CDR3 here is CASSSPRDRHYEQYF. The CDR3 nucleotides are TGTGCCAGCAGCTCCCCCCGGGACAGGCACTACGAGCAGTACTTC. The entire variable domain, with the rest obtained from reference TRBV7-9 and TRBJ2-7, is as follows: DTGVSQNPRHKITKRGQNVTFRCDPISEHNRLYWYRQTLGQGPEFLTYFQNEAQLEKSRLLSDRFSAERPKGSFSTLEIQRTEQGDSAMYLCASSSPRDRHYEQYFGPGTRLTVT.

The rearrangement uses TRBV5-5 and TRBJ1-1, with D possibly being TRBD1 (5 bases). The CDR3 loop spans 14 amino acids. Trimming stripped 6 bases from V and 5 bases from J, with 17 bases between. Per the germline V gene, CDR1 is SGHKS and CDR2 is YYEKEE (reference sequence). CDR3 nucleotide sequence: TGTGCCAGCATACCGGGACCCCCTTCGACTGAAGCTTTCTTT. Translating it yields CASIPGPPSTEAFF.

The chain is built from TRBV29-1 and TRBJ1-2; perhaps TRBD1 as D (5 bases). CDR1 and CDR2 (germline): SQVTM, ANQGSEA. Trimming removed 1 base at V and 6 bases at J, with 18 bases between. The CDR3 spans 15 residues. The CDR3 is CSVEVLGPRVDGYTF. The CDR3 DNA reads TGCAGCGTTGAAGTTCTGGGGCCCAGGGTCGATGGCTACACCTTC.

Of note for this clone: A read error may explain this, as a much larger clone is one base away. This chain uses TRBV5-6 with TRBJ1-1; D call uncertain. Between the trimmed V and J ends, which lost 1 base and 2 bases, there was a span of 0 bases. Germline loops: CDR1 SGHDT, CDR2 YYEEEE. The CDR3 length is 11 residues. The CDR3 spells CASSLNTEAFF. The DNA for the CDR3 is TGTGCCAGCAGCTTGAACACTGAAGCTTTCTTT.

This clone showed up just once. This chain joins TRBV5-6 and TRBJ2-7; tentatively, D is TRBD1 (6 bases). V shed 4 bases and J shed 2 bases, with 16 bases lying between them. CDR1 SGHDT and CDR2 YYEEEE come from the germline V gene. The CDR3 has 15 residues. In DNA form, the CDR3 reads TGTGCCAGCAGCAATATCGGGACACTTACCTACGAGCAGTACTTC. Translating gives CASSNIGTLTYEQYF.

The chain joins TRBV30 to TRBJ2-3; TRBD1 matches at 8 bases. V trimming: 2 bases; J trimming: 3 bases; junction bases outside the gene matches: 4. Per the germline V gene, CDR1 is GTSNPN and CDR2 is SVGIG (reference sequence). This CDR3 is 14 amino acids long. CDR3 protein: CAWSLGQGTDTQYF. CDR3 nucleotides: TGTGCCTGGAGTCTAGGACAGGGTACAGATACGCAGTATTTT. Full variable domain (outside the CDR3, taken from reference TRBV30 and TRBJ2-3): SQTIHQWPATLVQPVGSPLSLECTVEGTSNPNLYWYRQAAGRGLQLLFYSVGIGQISSEVPQNLSASRPQDRQFILSSKKLLLSDSGFYLCAWSLGQGTDTQYFGPGTRLTVL.

V usage is TRBV19 and J usage is TRBJ1-5, with 10 bases that match TRBD1. The length of the CDR3 is 14 residues. J lost 7 bases, V lost 3 bases, and 3 bases had no gene match. Germline V gene lookup returns CDR1 LNHDA and CDR2 SQIVND (reference sequence). This chain's CDR3 is CASSMGTGVQPQHF. In DNA form, the CDR3 reads TGTGCCAGTAGTATGGGGACAGGGGTACAGCCCCAGCATTTT.

V and J are TRBV2 and TRBJ2-7; D perhaps matches TRBD1 (6 bases). Germline assignment: CDR1 SNHLY and CDR2 FYNNEI. The CDR3 spans 16 residues. Trimming pared 0 bases from V and 2 bases from J, leaving 14 bases between. CDR3: CASSEAGLGAAYEQYF. Here the CDR3 DNA reads TGTGCCAGCAGTGAAGCGGGGCTGGGGGCGGCCTACGAGCAGTACTTC.